This T cell receptor beta chain was identified during a study of PD-1 blockade in classical Hodgkin lymphoma. Study background: Every 2 weeks, patients got 3 mg/kg intravenous nivolumab. Findings of the study overall: Partial responders and progressors had significantly lower baseline TCR diversity. Initiation of nivolumab under 1 year after ASCT led to exclusion of patients. Reported baseline diversity: healthy donors highest, relapsed/refractory patients lowest.

A remark on this clone: Its antigen is currently unknown.

Sequencing was performed with immunoSEQ multiplex PCR; in TCRdb, only in-frame clones are kept and a portion is missing. Of approximately 25,000 clones listed, about 83% were seen once; the top ten hold about 1.8%. Germline V lookup: CDR1 SGHAT, CDR2 FQNNGV. Trimming pared 0 bases from V and 6 bases from J, leaving 16 bases between. This CDR3 has 16 residues. Each patient's relapse followed autologous stem cell transplantation, and brentuximab vedotin exposure varied. Magnetic negative selection served to purify CD4+ T cells out of PBMCs that had been thawed. Sequencing was performed on CD4+ T cells from blood, taken at baseline. The chain carries TRBV11-2 and TRBJ2-3; D perhaps matches TRBD1 (6 bases). The clonotype originates from a human donor with classical Hodgkin lymphoma. As DNA, the CDR3 is TGTGCCAGCAGCTTAGATAGTCGGACAGATTTGGATACGCAGTATTTT. Amino acids: CASSLDSRTDLDTQYF.